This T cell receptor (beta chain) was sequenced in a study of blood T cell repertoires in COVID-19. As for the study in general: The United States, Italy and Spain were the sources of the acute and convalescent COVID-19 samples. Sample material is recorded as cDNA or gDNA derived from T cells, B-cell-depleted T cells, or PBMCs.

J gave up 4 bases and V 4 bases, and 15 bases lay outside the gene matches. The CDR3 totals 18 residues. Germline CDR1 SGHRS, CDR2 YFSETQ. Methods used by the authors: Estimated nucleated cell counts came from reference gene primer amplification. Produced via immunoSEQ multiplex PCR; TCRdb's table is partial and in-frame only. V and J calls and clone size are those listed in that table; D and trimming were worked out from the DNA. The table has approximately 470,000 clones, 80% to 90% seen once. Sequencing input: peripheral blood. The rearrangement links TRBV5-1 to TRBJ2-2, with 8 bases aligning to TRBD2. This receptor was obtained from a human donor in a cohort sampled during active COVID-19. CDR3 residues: CASSPGLARNRATGELFF. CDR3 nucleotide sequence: TGCGCCAGCAGCCCCGGACTAGCCCGAAACAGGGCCACCGGGGAGCTGTTTTTT.